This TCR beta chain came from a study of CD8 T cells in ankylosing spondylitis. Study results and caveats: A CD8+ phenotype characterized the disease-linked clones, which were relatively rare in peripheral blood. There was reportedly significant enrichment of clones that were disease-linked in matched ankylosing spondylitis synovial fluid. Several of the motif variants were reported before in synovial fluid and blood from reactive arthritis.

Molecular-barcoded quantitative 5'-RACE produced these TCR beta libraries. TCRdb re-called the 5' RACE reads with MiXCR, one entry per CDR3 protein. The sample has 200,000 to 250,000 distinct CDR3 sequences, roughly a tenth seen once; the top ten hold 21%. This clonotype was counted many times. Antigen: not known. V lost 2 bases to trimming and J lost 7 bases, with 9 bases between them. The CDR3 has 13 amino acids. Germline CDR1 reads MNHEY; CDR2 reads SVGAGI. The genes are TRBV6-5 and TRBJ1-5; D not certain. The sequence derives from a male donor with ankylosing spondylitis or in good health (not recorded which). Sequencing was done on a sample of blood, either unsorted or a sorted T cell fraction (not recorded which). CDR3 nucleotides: TGTGCCAGCAGTTACGGAGGTCACCAGCCCCAGCATTTT. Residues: CASSYGGHQPQHF.